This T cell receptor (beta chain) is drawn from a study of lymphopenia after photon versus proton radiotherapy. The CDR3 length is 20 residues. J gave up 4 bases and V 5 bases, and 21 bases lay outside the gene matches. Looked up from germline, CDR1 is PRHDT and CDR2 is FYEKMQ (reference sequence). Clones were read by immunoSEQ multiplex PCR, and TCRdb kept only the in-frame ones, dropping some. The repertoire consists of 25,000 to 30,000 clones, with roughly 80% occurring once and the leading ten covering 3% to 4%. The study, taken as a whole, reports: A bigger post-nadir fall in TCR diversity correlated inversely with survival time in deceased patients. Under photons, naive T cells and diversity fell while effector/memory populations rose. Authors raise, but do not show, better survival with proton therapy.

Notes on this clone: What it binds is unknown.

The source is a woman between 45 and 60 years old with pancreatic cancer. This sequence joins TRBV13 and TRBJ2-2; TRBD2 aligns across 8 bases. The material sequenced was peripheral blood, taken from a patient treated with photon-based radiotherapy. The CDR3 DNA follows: TGTGCCAGCAGCGTCCCCCCAGGACTAGCACTTGAGGGCGGCACCGGGGAGCTGTTTTTT. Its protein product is CASSVPPGLALEGGTGELFF.